The 16 T cell receptor beta chains given below trace back to one sample, sequenced in a study of CXCR3-negative and CXCR3-positive naive CD8 T cells. All TRB cDNA libraries came from 5' RACE performed with UMI labels. Following a re-call of the 5' RACE reads, TCRdb has one entry per CDR3 protein and lacks DNA. Across 4,000 or so distinct CDR3 sequences, the top ten clones capture 1.5% to 2% of the sample. What was sequenced was naive CXCR3- CD8+ T cells from blood. Subset given: CD45RO-CCR7+CD27+CD95- naive CD8+ T cells lacking CXCR3 (TNR3-). These receptors all come from a human donor in good health. Some clones in this sample may be carry-over from other donors' samples.

This clonotype is classed as medium-sized (0.01 to 0.1%) by frequency. This chain joins TRBV7-9 and TRBJ1-1; TCRdb calls TRBD1, which cannot be checked without DNA. The CDR3 extends over 16 amino acids. Germline lookup yields CDR1 SEHNR and CDR2 FQNEAQ (reference sequence). The CDR3 region is CASSSIGQGGNTEAFF. Using reference TRBV7-9 and TRBJ1-1 for the parts outside the CDR3, the full variable domain is DTGVSQNPRHKITKRGQNVTFRCDPISEHNRLYWYRQTLGQGPEFLTYFQNEAQLEKSRLLSDRFSAERPKGSFSTLEIQRTEQGDSAMYLCASSSIGQGGNTEAFFGQGTRLTVV.

The chain employs TRBV6-5 and TRBJ2-7. This CDR3 comprises 13 residues. Germline assignment: CDR1 MNHEY and CDR2 SVGAGI. The CDR3: CASSYSYSYEQYF.

Measured by frequency, this clonotype is medium-sized. The V and J genes are TRBV29-1 and TRBJ2-1; TCRdb reports TRBD2, a call that lacks DNA to check it against. CDR1 SQVTM and CDR2 ANQGSEA come from the germline V gene. This CDR3 has 15 amino acids. The CDR3 region is CSVDSRRASYNEQFF.

This sequence joins TRBV4-3 and TRBJ2-2; the TCRdb call, TRBD2, lacks DNA for checking. This CDR3 spans 19 amino acids. CDR1 is LGHNA, CDR2 YSLEER, per germline. The CDR3 sequence: CASSQDRSGLARLTGELFF.

The gene calls are TRBV29-1 and TRBJ1-2; without DNA, the TCRdb call of TRBD1 cannot be checked. CDR1 and CDR2 from the germline V gene are SQVTM and ANQGSEA. CDR3 size: 13 residues. CDR3 region: CSVLLQGALGYTF.

Frequency places this clonotype as medium-sized. The rearrangement links TRBV7-9 to TRBJ2-7; lacking DNA, the TRBD2 call made by TCRdb goes unchecked. This CDR3 contains 14 residues. In germline, CDR1 is SEHNR, CDR2 FQNEAQ (reference sequence). The CDR3 region is CASSAPGLHYEQYF.

The genes are TRBV5-1 and TRBJ2-1; lacking DNA, the TRBD2 call made by TCRdb goes unchecked. CDR3 length: 16 amino acids. Germline V gene sequence: CDR1 SGHRS, CDR2 YFSETQ. The CDR3: CASSLGLAETYNEQFF.

The chain uses TRBV5-6 and TRBJ2-7. The CDR3 runs to 11 residues. Germline V gene sequence: CDR1 SGHDT, CDR2 YYEEEE. The CDR3 is CASSLDREQYF.

By frequency, this clonotype is medium-sized (0.01 to 0.1%). This chain links TRBV20-1 with TRBJ2-2; TCRdb's D call, TRBD1, is unchecked because there is no DNA. The CDR3 has 15 amino acids. CDR1 DFQATT and CDR2 SNEGSKA come from the germline V gene (reference sequence). The CDR3 sequence: CSARDIRTGTGELFF.

The V call is TRBV13, the J call TRBJ2-1. Germline-derived CDR1 and CDR2 are PRHDT and FYEKMQ (reference sequence). The CDR3 loop spans 13 amino acids. The CDR3 is CASSFLTSNEQFF.

This clonotype registers medium-sized (0.01 to 0.1%) by frequency. The chain carries TRBV29-1 and TRBJ1-1. The germline gives CDR1 SQVTM, CDR2 ANQGSEA. The CDR3 spans 12 residues. The chain's CDR3 is CSVVQPNTEAFF. The full variable domain, its missing parts supplied by reference TRBV29-1 and TRBJ1-1, is SAVISQKPSRDICQRGTSLTIQCQVDSQVTMMFWYRQQPGQSLTLIATANQGSEATYESGFVIDKFPISRPNLTFSTLTVSNMSPEDSSIYLCSVVQPNTEAFFGQGTRLTVV.

The V and J genes are TRBV7-9 and TRBJ2-1; TCRdb's D call, TRBD2, is unchecked because there is no DNA. CDR3 length: 15 amino acids. Germline V gene lookup returns CDR1 SEHNR and CDR2 FQNEAQ (reference sequence). The chain's CDR3 is CASSLGGLIDNEQFF.

This clonotype is called medium-sized based on its frequency. The V call is TRBV29-1, the J call TRBJ2-5; without DNA, the TCRdb call of TRBD1 cannot be checked. The CDR3 consists of 19 residues. CDR1 is SQVTM, CDR2 ANQGSEA, per germline. CDR3 in amino acids: CSVEDPQRPTGVTQETQYF.

The rearrangement uses TRBV10-1 and TRBJ2-1; lacking DNA, the TRBD1 call made by TCRdb goes unchecked. This CDR3 is built from 14 residues. From germline, CDR1 is WNHNN and CDR2 SYGVQD (reference sequence). The chain's CDR3 is CASSADRGSNEQFF.

This clonotype is labeled medium-sized based on frequency. V and J are TRBV20-1 and TRBJ2-1; the TCRdb call, TRBD1, lacks DNA for checking. Germline loops: CDR1 DFQATT, CDR2 SNEGSKA (reference sequence). The length of the CDR3 is 17 residues. The chain's CDR3 is CSASELEEHALNNEQFF.

This clonotype counts as medium-sized by frequency. The chain is built from TRBV4-3 and TRBJ1-1; absent DNA, TCRdb's TRBD1 call cannot be checked. This CDR3 spans 14 amino acids. Germline values: CDR1 LGHNA, CDR2 YSLEER. CDR3 protein: CASSQQGRSTEAFF.